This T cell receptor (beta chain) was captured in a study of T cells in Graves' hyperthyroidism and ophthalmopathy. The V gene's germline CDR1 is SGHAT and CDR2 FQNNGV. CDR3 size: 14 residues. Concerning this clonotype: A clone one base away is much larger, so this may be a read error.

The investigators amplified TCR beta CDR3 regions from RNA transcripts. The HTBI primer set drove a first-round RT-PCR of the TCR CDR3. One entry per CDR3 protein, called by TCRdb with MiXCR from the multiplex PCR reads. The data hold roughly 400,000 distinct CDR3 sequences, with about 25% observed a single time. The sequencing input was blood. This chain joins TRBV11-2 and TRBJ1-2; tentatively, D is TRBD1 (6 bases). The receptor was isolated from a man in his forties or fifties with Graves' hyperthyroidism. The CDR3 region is CVSSLDPGHYGYTF. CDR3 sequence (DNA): TGTGTCAGCAGCTTAGATCCGGGACATTATGGCTACACCTTC.